What follows are 11 T cell receptor beta chains derived from one specimen sequenced in a study of T cell responses to AZD1222 COVID-19 vaccine. Generated by immunoSEQ multiplex PCR, the TCRdb table keeps only in-frame clones and is missing some. The table records under 150,000 clones, 85% to 95% of them present only once. The starting material was peripheral blood, obtained on day 0 of MenACWY control vaccination. The receptors stem from an adult in good health.

The chain uses TRBV20-1 and TRBJ1-6; D remains unclear. This CDR3 is 12 amino acids long. Per germline, CDR1 DFQATT and CDR2 SNEGSKA (reference sequence). The V end was cut by 3 bases, the J end by 7 bases, with 7 bases between. The CDR3 reads CSASRSNSPLHF. The CDR3 DNA follows: TGCAGTGCTAGTCGATCCAATTCACCCCTCCACTTT.

The chain carries TRBV5-1 and TRBJ1-1, with D possibly being TRBD1 (6 bases). Germline CDR1 and CDR2: SGHRS and YFSETQ. CDR3 length: 15 amino acids. The ends were cut back, 1 base at V and 1 base at J, with 11 bases in the middle. CDR3 amino acids: CASSLRGGQNTEAFF. CDR3 nucleotides: TGCGCCAGCAGCTTGCGGGGGGGCCAGAACACTGAAGCTTTCTTT.

The rearrangement joins TRBV10-1 to TRBJ2-4; the D gene is possibly TRBD2 (6 bases). V was pared by 2 bases and J by 0 bases, with 8 bases between. Germline V gene lookup returns CDR1 WNHNN and CDR2 SYGVQD (reference sequence). This CDR3 comprises 15 residues. CDR3: CASSERRGAKNIQYF. The DNA for the CDR3 is TGCGCCAGCAGTGAGAGGAGGGGAGCCAAAAACATTCAGTACTTC.

This clone was seen once. This chain joins TRBV4-1 and TRBJ1-4; D ambiguous. The CDR3 is made up of 13 amino acids. V shed 1 base and J shed 8 bases, with 8 bases lying between them. CDR1 and CDR2 (germline): MGHRA, YSYEKL. As DNA, the CDR3 is TGCGCCAGCAGCCAAGTTGCCAGAGAAAAACTGTTTTTT. It specifies CASSQVAREKLFF.

The rearrangement links TRBV2 to TRBJ1-1, with D perhaps TRBD1 (6 bases). Trimming shortened V by 8 bases and J by 5 bases, and 24 bases separated the two germline ends. This CDR3 has 16 residues. Per germline, CDR1 SNHLY and CDR2 FYNNEI. The CDR3 here is CASFLERGARGTEAFF. The CDR3 bases are TGTGCCAGCTTCCTTGAGCGGGGGGCTCGGGGGACTGAAGCTTTCTTT.

The genes are TRBV28 and TRBJ1-5; tentative D call: TRBD1 (6 bases). The germline V gene encodes CDR1 MDHEN and CDR2 SYDVKM. This CDR3 region has 16 residues. Trimming removed 7 bases from V and 1 base from J, with 17 bases in between. The CDR3 spells CASILRGGTSNQPQHF. CDR3 nucleotide sequence: TGTGCCAGCATTCTAAGGGGGGGGACGAGCAATCAGCCCCAGCATTTT.

In its sample, this clone was seen once. The gene calls are TRBV14 and TRBJ2-7; unclear D gene. Germline assignment: CDR1 SGHDN and CDR2 FVKESK. CDR3 length: 13 amino acids. Trimming pared 4 bases from V and 6 bases from J, leaving 13 bases between. The CDR3 nucleotides are TGTGCCAGCAGCCCTGGAGTTTACGGCGAGCAGTACTTC. Residues: CASSPGVYGEQYF.

V gene TRBV4-1 combines with J gene TRBJ2-5; D unresolved. The CDR3 has 12 amino acids. Germline lookup yields CDR1 MGHRA and CDR2 YSYEKL. With 0 bases removed from V and 3 bases from J, the gap between germline ends came to 2 bases. DNA for the CDR3: TGCGCCAGCAGCCAAGATGAAGAGACCCAGTACTTC. It is translated as CASSQDEETQYF.

The chain combines TRBV25-1 with TRBJ1-2; D unresolved. Per the germline V gene, CDR1 is MGHDK and CDR2 is SYGVNS. The V and J ends lost 2 bases and 7 bases respectively, with 14 bases between them. There are 14 residues in the CDR3. CDR3: CASSEEADWGGYTF. In DNA form, the CDR3 reads TGTGCCAGCAGTGAAGAGGCAGACTGGGGTGGCTACACCTTC.

The rearrangement uses TRBV2 and TRBJ1-3; a possible D gene is TRBD1 (5 bases). Germline loops: CDR1 SNHLY, CDR2 FYNNEI. The CDR3 length is 13 residues. Trimming removed 9 bases from V and 0 bases from J, with 9 bases in between. CDR3: CARRGPSGNTIYF. The CDR3, as DNA: TGTGCCAGGAGGGGTCCCTCTGGAAACACCATATATTTT.

The table lists this clone with a count of one. The rearrangement links TRBV6-4 to TRBJ2-3, with D tentatively TRBD1 or TRBD2 (7 bases each). Germline lookup yields CDR1 MRHNA and CDR2 SNTAGT. V was clipped by 3 bases and J by 9 bases, with 13 bases between them. This CDR3 contains 13 residues. The CDR3 loop is CASSEGRGQTQYF. The DNA of the CDR3 is TGTGCCAGCAGTGAGGGGAGGGGGCAGACGCAGTATTTT.